Listed here are 8 T cell receptor beta chains from one sample, sequenced in a study of shared clonotypes between healthy human individuals. Using immunoSEQ multiplex PCR, the repertoire was profiled, and TCRdb retains in-frame clones only, with some absent. The table has more than 2 million clones, 90% to 96% seen once. The specimen was naive CD4+ T cells sorted from blood. Regarding subset: CD45RA+ positively selected. Receptors originate from a man younger than 35 in good health.

A word on this clone: Other DNA variants within this sample encode the same CDR3. The chain uses TRBV5-1 and TRBJ1-3; D gene unclear. V lost 4 bases and J lost 0, with 11 bases in between. This CDR3 is built from 15 residues. Per germline, CDR1 SGHRS and CDR2 YFSETQ. CDR3 DNA sequence: TGCGCCAGCAGCCTTGACGGGAGCTCTGGAAACACCATATATTTT. Translating gives CASSLDGSSGNTIYF.

This clone was counted a single time. Within the sample, other DNA sequences also encode this same CDR3. The chain is built from TRBV10-3 and TRBJ1-2; maybe TRBD1 (6 bases). This CDR3 has 13 residues. The germline CDR1 and CDR2 sequences are ENHRY and SYGVKD. V lost 2 bases, J lost 5 bases, and 9 bases lay in between. CDR3 sequence: CAISEGQGYGYTF. CDR3 DNA sequence: TGTGCCATCAGTGAGGGGCAGGGGTATGGCTACACCTTC.

The chain uses TRBV5-5 and TRBJ2-3, with D possibly called TRBD1 or TRBD2 (6 bases each). There are 15 residues in the CDR3. CDR1 is SGHKS and CDR2 is YYEKEE in the germline V gene (reference sequence). V lost 4 bases and J lost 3, with 15 bases in between. CDR3 sequence: CASSAGPQGTDTQYF. In DNA form, the CDR3 reads TGTGCCAGCAGCGCGGGACCCCAGGGGACAGATACGCAGTATTTT.

V usage is TRBV5-1 and J usage is TRBJ2-7; 9 bases line up with TRBD2. The trim removed 0 bases at V and 10 bases at J, leaving 11 bases unmatched. Per germline, CDR1 SGHRS and CDR2 YFSETQ. There are 15 residues in the CDR3. The CDR3 DNA reads TGCGCCAGCAGCTTGGAAGGGGCTAGCGGGGCTGGTCAGTACTTC. Amino acid sequence: CASSLEGASGAGQYF.

This clone came up a few times. The rearrangement joins TRBV2 to TRBJ1-6; 9 bases line up with TRBD1. The CDR3 totals 14 residues. Germline trimming cut 3 bases from V and 10 bases from J; bases unmatched to any gene: 4. Looked up from germline, CDR1 is SNHLY and CDR2 is FYNNEI. Here the CDR3 reads CASSDGTGWSPLHF. The CDR3 region has the DNA TGTGCCAGCAGTGATGGGACAGGGTGGTCACCCCTCCACTTT. The full variable domain, its missing parts supplied by reference TRBV2 and TRBJ1-6, is EPEVTQTPSHQVTQMGQEVILRCVPISNHLYFYWYRQILGQKVEFLVSFYNNEISEKSEIFDDQFSVERPDGSNFTLKIRSTKLEDSAMYFCASSDGTGWSPLHFGNGTRLTVT.

With respect to this clone: In the same sample, other DNA sequences code for this CDR3. The chain joins TRBV20-1 to TRBJ1-1; weak D call: TRBD1 (6 bases). CDR1 and CDR2 from the germline V gene are DFQATT and SNEGSKA (reference sequence). This CDR3 is built from 11 residues. V was trimmed by 4 bases and J by 4 bases, leaving 7 bases between them. CDR3 sequence (DNA): TGCAGTGCTAAGGGGGGCACTGAAGCTTTCTTT. Translation: CSAKGGTEAFF.

The chain carries TRBV5-5 and TRBJ1-1; perhaps TRBD1 as D (5 bases). The CDR3 spans 13 residues. V lost 4 bases to trimming and J lost 6 bases, with 13 bases between them. Germline loops: CDR1 SGHKS, CDR2 YYEKEE (reference sequence). The CDR3 DNA reads as TGTGCCAGCAGCCCGGACAATCTCGCTGAAGCTTTCTTT. Encoded protein: CASSPDNLAEAFF. The whole variable domain, filled in from reference TRBV5-5 and TRBJ1-1, reads DAGVTQSPTHLIKTRGQQVTLRCSPISGHKSVSWYQQVLGQGPQFIFQYYEKEERGRGNFPDRFSARQFPNYSSELNVNALLLGDSALYLCASSPDNLAEAFFGQGTRLTVV.

V and J are TRBV11-2 and TRBJ1-1, with 7 bases aligning to TRBD1. This CDR3 is 14 amino acids long. Germline V gene sequence: CDR1 SGHAT, CDR2 FQNNGV. V dropped 0 bases and J dropped 4; count of bases not matched to a gene: 2. The CDR3 coding sequence is TGTGCCAGCAGCTTAGACAGGGGGGCCACTGAAGCTTTCTTT. This translates into CASSLDRGATEAFF.